This T cell receptor beta chain was identified during a study of blood T cell repertoires in COVID-19. Study summary: Samples representing acute and convalescent COVID-19 were sourced from the United States, Italy and Spain.

Authors' methods: It was from reference gene primer amplification that nucleated cell counts were estimated. Generated by immunoSEQ multiplex PCR, the TCRdb table keeps only in-frame clones and is missing some. D and trimming come from the DNA, and the V and J calls and clone size come from that table. There are around 260,000 clones in the sample; roughly 88% occur only once, and roughly 10% lies in the top ten. Followed over time, Seattle patients had been enrolled while infection was active. Germline CDR1 and CDR2: LGHDT and YNNKEL (reference sequence). CDR3 length: 16 residues. The V segment lost 7 bases and the J segment 2 bases; nucleotides outside the gene matches: 12.

This clonotype was sampled from a woman in her seventies with COVID-19, enrolled during active disease. The rearrangement joins TRBV3-1 (or the pseudogene TRBV3-2) to TRBJ2-7, with TRBD2 matching over 9 bases. Sequencing used peripheral blood. In DNA, the CDR3 is TGTGCCAGCACCAGGGGGGCGGGAGGGTTCGCCTACGAGCAGTACTTC. Amino acid sequence: CASTRGAGGFAYEQYF.